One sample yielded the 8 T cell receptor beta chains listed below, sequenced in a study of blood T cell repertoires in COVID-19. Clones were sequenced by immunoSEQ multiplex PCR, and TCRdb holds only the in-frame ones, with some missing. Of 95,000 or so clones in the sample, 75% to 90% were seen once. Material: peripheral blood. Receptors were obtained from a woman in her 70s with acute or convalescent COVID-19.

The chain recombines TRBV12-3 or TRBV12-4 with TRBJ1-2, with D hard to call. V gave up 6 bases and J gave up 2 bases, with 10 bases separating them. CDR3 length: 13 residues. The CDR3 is CASRSVGNYGYTF. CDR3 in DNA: TGTGCCAGCAGATCCGTCGGGAACTATGGCTACACCTTC.

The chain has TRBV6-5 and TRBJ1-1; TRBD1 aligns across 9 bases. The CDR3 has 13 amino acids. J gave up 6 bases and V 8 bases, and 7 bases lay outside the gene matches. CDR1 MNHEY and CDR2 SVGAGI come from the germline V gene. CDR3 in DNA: TGTGCCAGCGCAGGGGACAGGGTTTCTGAAGCTTTCTTT. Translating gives CASAGDRVSEAFF.

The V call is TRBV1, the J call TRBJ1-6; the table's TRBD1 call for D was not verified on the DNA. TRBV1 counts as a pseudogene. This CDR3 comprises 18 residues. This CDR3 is CTSSHGTPIDSYNSPLHF. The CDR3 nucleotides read TGCACCAGCAGCCATGGGACACCTATTGACTCCTATAATTCACCCCTCCACTTT.

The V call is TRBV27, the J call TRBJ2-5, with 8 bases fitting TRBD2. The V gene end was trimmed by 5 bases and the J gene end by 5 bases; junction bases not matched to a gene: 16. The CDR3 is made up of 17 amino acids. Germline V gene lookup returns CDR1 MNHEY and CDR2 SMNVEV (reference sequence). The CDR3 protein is CASSDGGGLRIRETQYF. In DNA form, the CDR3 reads TGTGCCAGCAGTGACGGGGGGGGCCTTCGGATTCGGGAGACCCAGTACTTC.

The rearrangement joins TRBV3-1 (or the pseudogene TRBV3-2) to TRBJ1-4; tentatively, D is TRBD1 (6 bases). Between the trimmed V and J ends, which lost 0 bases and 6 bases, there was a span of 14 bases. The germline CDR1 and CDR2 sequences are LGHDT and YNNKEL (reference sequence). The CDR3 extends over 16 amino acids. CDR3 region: CASSQEVGSGDEKLFF. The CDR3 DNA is TGTGCCAGCAGCCAAGAAGTAGGCTCAGGGGATGAAAAACTGTTTTTT.

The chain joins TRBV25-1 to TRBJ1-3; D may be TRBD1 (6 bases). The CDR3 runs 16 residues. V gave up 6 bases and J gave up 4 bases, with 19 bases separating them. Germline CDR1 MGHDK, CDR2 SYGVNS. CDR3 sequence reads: CASSRDTGSSGNTIYF. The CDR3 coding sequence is TGTGCCAGCAGCAGAGACACAGGGTCGTCGGGAAACACCATATATTTT.

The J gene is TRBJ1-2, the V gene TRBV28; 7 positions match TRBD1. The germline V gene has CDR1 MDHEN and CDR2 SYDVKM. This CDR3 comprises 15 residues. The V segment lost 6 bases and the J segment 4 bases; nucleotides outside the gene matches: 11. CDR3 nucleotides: TGTGCCAGCAGGGCGACAGGGACCACCTTCTATGGCTACACCTTC. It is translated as CASRATGTTFYGYTF.

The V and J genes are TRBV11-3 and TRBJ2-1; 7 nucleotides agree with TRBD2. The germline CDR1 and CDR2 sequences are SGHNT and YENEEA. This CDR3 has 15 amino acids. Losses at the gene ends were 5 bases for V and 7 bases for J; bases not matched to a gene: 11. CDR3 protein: CASSPYGASGNEQFF. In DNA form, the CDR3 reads TGTGCCAGCAGCCCATACGGAGCTAGCGGTAATGAGCAGTTCTTC.